This T cell receptor beta chain came from a study of cytomegalovirus exposure and HLA in healthy donors. 13 Jbeta primers and 60 Vbeta primers were used for the PCR. The repertoire was sequenced with immunoSEQ multiplex PCR; TCRdb's copy has only in-frame clones and lacks some. The profile shows under 85,000 clones, 60% to 85% of them singletons. CDR1 is SNHLY, CDR2 FYNNEI, per germline. The CDR3 runs 15 residues. V trimming: 2 bases; J trimming: 6 bases; junction bases outside the gene matches: 4. The specimen sequenced was PBMCs. This receptor was obtained from a man aged 18 to 30 in good health and CMV-seronegative. The V gene is TRBV2, the J gene TRBJ2-4; 10 positions agree with TRBD1. The CDR3 loop reads CASSETDRGVNIQYF. The CDR3 DNA follows: TGTGCCAGCAGTGAAACGGACAGGGGGGTAAACATTCAGTACTTC.